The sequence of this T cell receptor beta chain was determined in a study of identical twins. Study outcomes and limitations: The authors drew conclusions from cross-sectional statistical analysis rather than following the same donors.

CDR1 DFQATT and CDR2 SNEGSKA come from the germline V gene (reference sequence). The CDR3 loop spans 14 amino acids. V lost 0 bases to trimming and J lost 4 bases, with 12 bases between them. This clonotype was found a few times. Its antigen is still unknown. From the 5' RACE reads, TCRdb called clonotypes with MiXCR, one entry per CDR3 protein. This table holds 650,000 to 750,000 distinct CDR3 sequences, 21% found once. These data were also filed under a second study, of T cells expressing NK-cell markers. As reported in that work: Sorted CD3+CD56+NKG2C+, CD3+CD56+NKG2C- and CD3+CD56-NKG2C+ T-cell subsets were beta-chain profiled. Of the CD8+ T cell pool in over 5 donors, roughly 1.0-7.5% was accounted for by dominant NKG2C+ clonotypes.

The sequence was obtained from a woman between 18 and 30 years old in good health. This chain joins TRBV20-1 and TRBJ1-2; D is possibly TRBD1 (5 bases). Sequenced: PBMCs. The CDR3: CSARDLQGGYGYTF. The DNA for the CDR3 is TGCAGTGCTAGAGATCTGCAGGGAGGCTATGGCTACACCTTC.